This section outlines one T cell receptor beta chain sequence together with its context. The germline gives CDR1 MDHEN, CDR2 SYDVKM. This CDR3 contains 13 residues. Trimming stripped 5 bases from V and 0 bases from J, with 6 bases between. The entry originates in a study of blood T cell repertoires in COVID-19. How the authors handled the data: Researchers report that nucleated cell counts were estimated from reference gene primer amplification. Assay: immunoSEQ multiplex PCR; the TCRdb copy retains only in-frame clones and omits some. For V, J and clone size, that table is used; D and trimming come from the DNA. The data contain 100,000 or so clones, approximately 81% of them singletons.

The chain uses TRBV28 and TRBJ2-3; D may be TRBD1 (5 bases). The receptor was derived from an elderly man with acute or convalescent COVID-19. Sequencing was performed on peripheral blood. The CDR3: CASSDSSTDTQYF. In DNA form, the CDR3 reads TGTGCCAGCAGTGACAGTAGCACAGATACGCAGTATTTT.